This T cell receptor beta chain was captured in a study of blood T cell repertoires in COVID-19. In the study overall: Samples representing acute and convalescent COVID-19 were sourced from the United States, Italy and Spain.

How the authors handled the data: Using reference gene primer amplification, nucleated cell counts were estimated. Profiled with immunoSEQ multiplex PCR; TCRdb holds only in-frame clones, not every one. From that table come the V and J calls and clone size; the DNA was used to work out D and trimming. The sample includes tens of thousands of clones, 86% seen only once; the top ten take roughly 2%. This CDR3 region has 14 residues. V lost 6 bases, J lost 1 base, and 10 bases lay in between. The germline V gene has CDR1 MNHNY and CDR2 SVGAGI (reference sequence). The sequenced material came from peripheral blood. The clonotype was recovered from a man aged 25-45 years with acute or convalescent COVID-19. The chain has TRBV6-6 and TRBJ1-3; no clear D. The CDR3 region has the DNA TGTGCCAGCAGCGAGGCAGCATCTGGAAACACCATATATTTT. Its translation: CASSEAASGNTIYF.